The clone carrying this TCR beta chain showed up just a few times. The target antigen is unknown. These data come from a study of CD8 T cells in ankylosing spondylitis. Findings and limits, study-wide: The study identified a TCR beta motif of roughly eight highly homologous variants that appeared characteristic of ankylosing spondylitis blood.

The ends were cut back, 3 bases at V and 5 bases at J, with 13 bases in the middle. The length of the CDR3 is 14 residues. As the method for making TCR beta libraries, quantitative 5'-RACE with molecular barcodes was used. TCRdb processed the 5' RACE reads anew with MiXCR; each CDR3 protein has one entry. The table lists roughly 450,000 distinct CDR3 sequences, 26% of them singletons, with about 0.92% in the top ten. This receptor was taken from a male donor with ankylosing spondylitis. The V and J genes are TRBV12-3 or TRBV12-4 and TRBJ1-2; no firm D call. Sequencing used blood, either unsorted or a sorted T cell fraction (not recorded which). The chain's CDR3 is CASSFGGTRYGYTF. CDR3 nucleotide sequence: TGTGCCAGCAGTTTTGGTGGCACTCGTTATGGCTACACCTTC.